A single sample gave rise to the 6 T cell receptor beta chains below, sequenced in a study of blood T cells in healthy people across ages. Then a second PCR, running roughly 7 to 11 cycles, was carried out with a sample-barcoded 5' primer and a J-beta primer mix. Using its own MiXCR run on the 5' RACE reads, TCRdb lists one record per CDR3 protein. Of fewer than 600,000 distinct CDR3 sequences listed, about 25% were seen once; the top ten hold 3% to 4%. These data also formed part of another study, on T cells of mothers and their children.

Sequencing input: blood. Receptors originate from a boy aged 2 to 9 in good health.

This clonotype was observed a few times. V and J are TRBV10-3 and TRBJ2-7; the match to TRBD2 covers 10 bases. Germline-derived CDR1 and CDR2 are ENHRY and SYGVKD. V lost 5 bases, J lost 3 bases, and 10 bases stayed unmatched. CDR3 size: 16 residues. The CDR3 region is CAISTRASGGNYEQYF. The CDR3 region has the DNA TGTGCCATCAGTACGCGGGCTAGCGGGGGAAACTACGAGCAGTACTTC.

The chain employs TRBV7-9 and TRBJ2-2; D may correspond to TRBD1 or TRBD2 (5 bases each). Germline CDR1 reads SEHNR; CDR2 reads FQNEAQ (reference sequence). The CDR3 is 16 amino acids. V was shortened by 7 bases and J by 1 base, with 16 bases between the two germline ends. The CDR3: CASNREVGVNTGELFF. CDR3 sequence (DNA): TGTGCCAGCAACCGGGAAGTGGGGGTGAACACCGGGGAGCTGTTTTTT.

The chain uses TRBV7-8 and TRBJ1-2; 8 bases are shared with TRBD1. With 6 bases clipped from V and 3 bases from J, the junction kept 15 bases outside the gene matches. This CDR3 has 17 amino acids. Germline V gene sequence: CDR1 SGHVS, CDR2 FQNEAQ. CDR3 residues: CASSPTHLTGDDYGYTF. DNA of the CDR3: TGTGCCAGCAGTCCTACCCATCTGACAGGGGATGACTATGGCTACACCTTC.

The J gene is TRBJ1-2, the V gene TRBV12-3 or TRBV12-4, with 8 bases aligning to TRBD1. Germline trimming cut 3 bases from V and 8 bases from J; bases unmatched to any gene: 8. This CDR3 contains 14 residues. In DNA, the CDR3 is TGTGCCAGCAGTTTGAGACAGGGGCTGAGGGGCTACACCTTC. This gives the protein CASSLRQGLRGYTF.

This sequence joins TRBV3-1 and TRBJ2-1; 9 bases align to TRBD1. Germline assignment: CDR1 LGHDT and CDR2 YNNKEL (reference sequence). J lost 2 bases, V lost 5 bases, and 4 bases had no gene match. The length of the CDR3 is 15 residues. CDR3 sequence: CASSFTGGPYNEQFF. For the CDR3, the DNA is TGTGCCAGCAGCTTCACAGGGGGCCCCTACAATGAGCAGTTCTTC.

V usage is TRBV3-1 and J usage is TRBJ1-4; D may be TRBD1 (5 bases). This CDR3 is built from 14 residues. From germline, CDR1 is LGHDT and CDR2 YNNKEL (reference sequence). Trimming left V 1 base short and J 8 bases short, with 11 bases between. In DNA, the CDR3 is TGTGCCAGCAGCCAAGGGGGGAGGAGCGAAAAACTGTTTTTT. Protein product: CASSQGGRSEKLFF.